A single sample is the source of the 21 T cell receptor beta chains below, sequenced in a study of blood T cell repertoires in COVID-19. Some clones are missing from TCRdb's copy, which holds only in-frame ones; the method was immunoSEQ multiplex PCR. The sample has under 150,000 clones; 90% are singletons. The specimen was peripheral blood. The receptor source for this set is a human donor with active COVID-19. The donor label of this sample is uncertain.

The CDR3 loop is CASSVGGAGNTIYF. The CDR3 DNA is TGTGCCAGCAGTGTTGGAGGGGCAGGAAACACCATATATTTT. The chain couples TRBV25-1 to TRBJ1-3, with a tentative D call TRBD1 (5 bases). V was cut by 4 bases and J by 4 bases, with 11 bases left in between. CDR1 and CDR2 from the germline V gene are MGHDK and SYGVNS. The CDR3 runs to 14 residues.

The V gene is TRBV27, the J gene TRBJ1-5; D is unresolved. The CDR3 is 15 residues long. V lost 1 base to trimming and J lost 6 bases, with 13 bases between them. CDR1 is MNHEY and CDR2 is SMNVEV in the germline V gene (reference sequence). CDR3: CASSLYSAGGQPQHF. The CDR3 DNA follows: TGTGCCAGCAGTTTATACTCGGCCGGCGGTCAGCCCCAGCATTTT.

The gene calls are TRBV13 and TRBJ1-3; D ambiguous. There are 13 residues in the CDR3. Germline V gene sequence: CDR1 PRHDT, CDR2 FYEKMQ (reference sequence). Trimming cost V 2 bases and J 2 bases, with 4 bases left between them. CDR3 in amino acids: CASSLPAGNTIYF. DNA for the CDR3: TGTGCCAGCAGCTTACCGGCTGGAAACACCATATATTTT.

The chain has TRBV4-3 and TRBJ1-2, with D tentatively TRBD1 (5 bases). This CDR3 is 16 amino acids long. Germline loops: CDR1 LGHNA, CDR2 YSLEER. Deletions cut 1 base from V and 5 bases from J, with 17 bases between. CDR3 coding DNA: TGCGCCAGCAGCCAAGGAACAGGTGGGCTAGGGTATGGCTACACCTTC. Amino acid sequence: CASSQGTGGLGYGYTF.

The V and J genes are TRBV15 and TRBJ1-5; D is uncertain. Trimming took 4 bases from V and 10 from J, leaving 11 bases between them. Looked up from germline, CDR1 is LNHNV and CDR2 is YYDKDF (reference sequence). The CDR3 loop spans 12 amino acids. This CDR3 reads CATSTDDSPQHF. CDR3 coding DNA: TGTGCCACCAGCACCGACGACTCTCCCCAGCATTTT.

This clone was found many times. The V and J genes are TRBV2 and TRBJ1-4; no firm D call. The germline V and J ends were trimmed by 5 bases and 5 bases, with 9 bases remaining between them. The CDR3 covers 13 residues. Germline loops: CDR1 SNHLY, CDR2 FYNNEI. The CDR3 spells CASSRLGNEKLFF. CDR3 coding DNA: TGTGCCAGCAGTCGACTCGGGAATGAAAAACTGTTTTTT.

This clone was detected once. The V and J genes are TRBV6-5 and TRBJ2-2, with a weak D call TRBD1 (6 bases). CDR1 and CDR2 from the germline V gene are MNHEY and SVGAGI. Trimming cost V 6 bases and J 7 bases, with 15 bases left between them. The CDR3 has 14 amino acids. The CDR3 DNA follows: TGTGCCAGCAGCCTCAGGGGTTTGGGCGGGGAGCTGTTTTTT. It yields the protein CASSLRGLGGELFF.

The rearrangement joins TRBV7-9 to TRBJ2-3; no clear D gene. Trimming removed 5 bases from V and 5 bases from J, with 14 bases in between. The CDR3 runs to 14 residues. CDR1 and CDR2 (germline): SEHNR, FQNEAQ (reference sequence). CDR3 DNA sequence: TGTGCCAGCAGCGGTAGCTCCGCCGGAGATACGCAGTATTTT. This encodes CASSGSSAGDTQYF.

The chain has TRBV27 and TRBJ1-2; no firm D call. Germline lookup yields CDR1 MNHEY and CDR2 SMNVEV (reference sequence). The V end was cut by 0 bases, the J end by 4 bases, with 18 bases between. This CDR3 region has 17 residues. CDR3 residues: CASSLSWPPSGSYGYTF. The CDR3 bases are TGTGCCAGCAGTTTATCGTGGCCCCCCAGCGGATCCTATGGCTACACCTTC.

V and J are TRBV6-5 and TRBJ2-7; TRBD2 matches 9 bases. The germline V gene has CDR1 MNHEY and CDR2 SVGAGI. The CDR3 covers 15 residues. V lost 8 bases to trimming and J lost 1 base; unmatched junction nucleotides: 9. The CDR3 DNA is TGTGCCAGCCGGGGTAGCGGGGGATTTTCCTACGAGCAGTACTTC. Protein sequence: CASRGSGGFSYEQYF.

V is TRBV25-1 and J is TRBJ2-2; 9 nucleotides agree with TRBD1. CDR3 length: 17 residues. The ends lost 4 bases at V and 7 bases at J; junction bases unmatched: 13. CDR1 and CDR2 from the germline V gene are MGHDK and SYGVNS. The CDR3 DNA is TGTGCCAGCAGTGGTACTATGGACAGGGGAAGTTTCGGGGAGCTGTTTTTT. Translation gives CASSGTMDRGSFGELFF.

The chain combines TRBV2 with TRBJ1-4; possibly TRBD1 for D (6 bases). The CDR3 sequence is 16 residues long. Germline V lookup: CDR1 SNHLY, CDR2 FYNNEI. Deletions cut 4 bases from V and 0 bases from J, with 12 bases between. CDR3 sequence reads: CASSGDNRATNEKLFF. The DNA of the CDR3 is TGTGCCAGCAGTGGAGATAACAGGGCAACTAATGAAAAACTGTTTTTT.

V is TRBV4-3 and J is TRBJ2-2; 8 nucleotides align to TRBD2. Germline V gives CDR1 LGHNA, CDR2 YSLEER. With 3 bases clipped from V and 1 base from J, the junction kept 13 bases outside the gene matches. The CDR3 runs to 19 residues. The CDR3 coding sequence is TGCGCCAGCAGCCATCCAGGGAATCCCAGCGGGGGGAACACCGGGGAGCTGTTTTTT. Translating it yields CASSHPGNPSGGNTGELFF.

This chain connects TRBV12-5 to TRBJ2-7; 7 bases map to TRBD1. The length of the CDR3 is 15 residues. The V gene end was trimmed by 2 bases and the J gene end by 1 base; junction bases not matched to a gene: 5. CDR1 LGHNT and CDR2 FRNRAP come from the germline V gene. The CDR3 DNA follows: TGTGCTAGTGGTTTGTGGGGGACAGCTTCCTACGAGCAGTACTTC. It translates to CASGLWGTASYEQYF.

The chain joins TRBV9 to TRBJ2-7, with 7 bases identical to TRBD1. Looked up from germline, CDR1 is SGDLS and CDR2 is YYNGEE. With V trimmed by 0 bases and J by 3 bases, 3 bases remained unmatched. The CDR3 loop spans 14 amino acids. CDR3 nucleotide sequence: TGTGCCAGCAGCGTAGACCCAGGGGGCTACGAGCAGTACTTC. Translating gives CASSVDPGGYEQYF. Complete variable domain (other parts from reference TRBV9 and TRBJ2-7): DSGVTQTPKHLITATGQRVTLRCSPRSGDLSVYWYQQSLDQGLQFLIQYYNGEERAKGNILERFSAQQFPDLHSELNLSSLELGDSALYFCASSVDPGGYEQYFGPGTRLTVT.

The rearrangement joins TRBV19 to TRBJ1-5; TRBD1 aligns across 10 bases. J lost 7 bases, V lost 6 bases, and 6 bases had no gene match. This CDR3 is built from 14 residues. The germline V gene encodes CDR1 LNHDA and CDR2 SQIVND (reference sequence). CDR3: CASRGTGAHQPQHF. Here the CDR3 DNA reads TGTGCCAGTAGAGGGACAGGGGCACACCAGCCCCAGCATTTT.

The V call is TRBV4-2, the J call TRBJ1-1; TRBD1 might be the D (5 bases). Germline V CDR1 and CDR2: LGHNA, YNFKEQ. Between the trimmed V and J ends, which lost 0 bases and 4 bases, there was a span of 15 bases. The CDR3 is 16 residues long. CDR3 in DNA: TGTGCCAGCAGCCAAGAGGTGGGGGGACCGGGCACTGAAGCTTTCTTT. Residues: CASSQEVGGPGTEAFF.

This clone was seen once. The sample carries other DNA sequences with the same CDR3. The chain is built from TRBV4-3 and TRBJ2-7; D perhaps matches TRBD2 (5 bases). The germline gives CDR1 LGHNA, CDR2 YSLEER. CDR3 length equals 15 residues. V gave up 0 bases and J gave up 4 bases, with 13 bases separating them. The CDR3 here is CASSQDEGVAYEQYF. The CDR3, as DNA: TGCGCCAGCAGCCAAGATGAGGGAGTTGCGTACGAGCAGTACTTC.

CDR3 loop: CASSWTGGRQPQHF. CDR3 DNA sequence: TGTGCCAGCAGTTGGACAGGGGGCAGACAGCCCCAGCATTTT. The J gene is TRBJ1-5, the V gene TRBV6-2 or TRBV6-3; 11 nucleotides align to TRBD1. Per germline, CDR1 MNHEY and CDR2 SVGEGT. The ends lost 4 bases at V and 7 bases at J; junction bases unmatched: 3. The CDR3 loop spans 14 amino acids.

The chain links TRBV10-2 to TRBJ2-3, with 12 bases lining up with TRBD2. CDR3 length: 19 amino acids. Looked up from germline, CDR1 is WSHSY and CDR2 is SAAADI. The trim removed 6 bases at V and 1 base at J, leaving 14 bases unmatched. CDR3 residues: CASSDLGLAGSPRTDTQYF. CDR3 in DNA: TGCGCCAGCAGCGACCTAGGACTAGCGGGGAGTCCCCGCACAGATACGCAGTATTTT.

The rearrangement links TRBV13 to TRBJ2-7; possible D gene TRBD1, 6 bases. The germline CDR1 and CDR2 sequences are PRHDT and FYEKMQ (reference sequence). Trimming took 5 bases from V and 0 from J, leaving 11 bases between them. The CDR3 contains 14 residues. CDR3 DNA sequence: TGTGCCAGCAGCCCACTGACAGGCTCCTACGAGCAGTACTTC. Amino acids: CASSPLTGSYEQYF.